This T cell receptor beta chain was sequenced for a study of immune characterization of retroperitoneal liposarcoma. TCRdb reprocessed the PCR reads via MiXCR and lists one record per CDR3 protein. The sample contains about 10,000 distinct CDR3 sequences, about 39% of which appear only once. CDR3 size: 15 residues. CDR1 is SGHVS and CDR2 is FNYEAQ in the germline V gene. This sequence originates from a male donor with retroperitoneal liposarcoma. Sequenced: tumor tissue. This chain connects TRBV7-6 to TRBJ2-1; 7 positions match TRBD2. The J call is uncertain, as TRBJ2-7 better fits the DNA end. This CDR3 is CASSLGGSRYYEQYF. The CDR3 nucleotides are TGTGCCAGCAGCTTAGGCGGGAGCCGGTACTACGAGCAGTACTTC.